These T cell receptor beta chains were read from a single sample in a study of blood T cell repertoires in COVID-19. Here immunoSEQ multiplex PCR was the method, and the copy in TCRdb shows in-frame clones only, minus some. The sample includes roughly 500,000 clones, around 89% of them seen just once. Sequenced: PBMCs or T cells enriched from blood (not recorded which). The source of these receptors is a woman aged 40 to 50 who had recovered from COVID-19. CDR3s include the opening cysteine and the closing phenylalanine or tryptophan. Fields, in order: D gene, J gene, CDR3 length, clone size, V gene, CDR3 DNA, CDR3 protein. D genes are given only for firm matches. Size values are once, few and many counts, or a class for expanded clones, and some rows have none.

TRBD2 TRBJ2-7 14 - TRBV27 TGTGCCAGCCAATTGGGGGGGACGATAAACGAGCAGTACTTC CASQLGGTINEQYF
- TRBJ2-5 13 - TRBV5-4 TGTGCCAGCAGCCCCCACGGTGAAGAGACCCAGTACTTC CASSPHGEETQYF
- TRBJ2-1 13 once TRBV11-3 TGTGCCAGCAGCTTGGGCCTTTACAATGAGCAGTTCTTC CASSLGLYNEQFF
TRBD1 TRBJ2-7 15 - TRBV3-1/TRBV3-2 TGTGCCAGCAGTTCCGGGACAGTTTTCTCCTACGAGCAGTACTTC CASSSGTVFSYEQYF
- TRBJ1-5 11 - TRBV28 TGTGCCAGCTCTAGGGGTCAGCCCCAGCATTTT CASSRGQPQHF
TRBD2 TRBJ2-2 16 - TRBV4-3 TGCGCCAGCAGCCAATCGCTAGCGGGAGTTACCGGGGAGCTGTTTTTT CASSQSLAGVTGELFF
TRBD1 TRBJ2-7 14 once TRBV15 TGTGCCACCAGTAGGGACAGGGACTTCTACGAGCAGTACTTC CATSRDRDFYEQYF
TRBD2 TRBJ2-5 16 few TRBV9 TGTGCCAGCAGCGTAGGTACTCAGGGAGGGGAGGAGACCCAGTACTTC CASSVGTQGGEETQYF
TRBD2 TRBJ2-2 16 - TRBV7-7 TGTGCTAGCAGCTTAGCGGGAGGAGCGAACACCGGGGAGCTGTTTTTT CASSLAGGANTGELFF
- TRBJ1-2 12 - TRBV12-3/TRBV12-4 TGTGCCAGTTCGGGCAGCGGCTATGGCTACACCTTC CASSGSGYGYTF
- TRBJ2-3 17 - TRBV7-8 TGTGCCAGCAGCCTCAGGACAGACCACCAGGACACAGATACGCAGTATTTT CASSLRTDHQDTDTQYF
- TRBJ2-7 16 - TRBV5-4 TGTGCCAGCAGCTTCTTGGGCCTTGAGGGTTCCTACGAGCAGTACTTC CASSFLGLEGSYEQYF
TRBD1 TRBJ2-5 13 - TRBV5-4 TGTGCCAGCAGTGGACAGGATCAAGAGACCCAGTACTTC CASSGQDQETQYF
- TRBJ1-5 15 - TRBV21-1 TGTGCCCCTTTGGGGAGTCCTCATAGCAATCAGCCCCAGCATTTT CAPLGSPHSNQPQHF
- TRBJ2-7 14 - TRBV7-8 TGTGCCAGCAGCTCACCGGTGGACAGCTACGAGCAGTACTTC CASSSPVDSYEQYF
- TRBJ1-1 13 - TRBV11-2 TGTGCCAGCAGCCAACAGGGGAACACTGAAGCTTTCTTT CASSQQGNTEAFF
TRBD2 TRBJ2-3 14 - TRBV19 TGTGCCAGCCACACTAGCGGGAGCACAGATACGCAGTATTTT CASHTSGSTDTQYF
TRBD2 TRBJ2-7 16 once TRBV11-2 TGTGCCAGCAGCTTAGAGTTAGCGGGAGGCCCCTACGAGCAGTACTTC CASSLELAGGPYEQYF
- TRBJ2-7 15 - TRBV7-2 TGTGCCAGCAGCAGAACCGGGACTTACCTCTACGAGCAGTACTTC CASSRTGTYLYEQYF
- TRBJ1-2 17 - TRBV19 TGTGCCACGAAACGGGGAGTACGGACTTCCGAGGACTATGGCTACACCTTC CATKRGVRTSEDYGYTF
- TRBJ1-3 13 - TRBV2 TGTGCCAGCAAGATGGGCCAAGGAAACACCATATATTTT CASKMGQGNTIYF
TRBD1 TRBJ1-5 15 once TRBV30 TGTGCCTGGAGTAACCAGGGGGCAGGTTCGCAGCCCCAGCATTTT CAWSNQGAGSQPQHF
TRBD1 TRBJ1-2 13 - TRBV12-3/TRBV12-4 TGTGCCAGCGCGTGGGAGGGGACAGGGCAATACACCTTC CASAWEGTGQYTF
- TRBJ2-7 13 once TRBV19 TGTGCCAGTAGTGTGACAGGAGGCTACGAGCAGTACTTC CASSVTGGYEQYF
TRBD2 TRBJ2-1 15 - TRBV19 TGTGCCAGTGGGGAGAGCGGGAGTTTATATAATGAGCAGTTCTTC CASGESGSLYNEQFF
- TRBJ2-5 18 - TRBV7-2 TGTGCCAGCAGCTACCTAGGGGGGGGACAAATCTTTCAAGAGACCCAGTACTTC CASSYLGGGQIFQETQYF
- TRBJ2-2 17 - TRBV18 TGTGCCAGCTCACCCCCCAGGGGACGGCAATGGACCGGGGAGCTGTTTTTT CASSPPRGRQWTGELFF
- TRBJ1-2 13 - TRBV10-3 TGTGCCATCAGTGAGCTAACTAACTATGGCTACACCTTC CAISELTNYGYTF
- TRBJ1-2 12 once TRBV12-3/TRBV12-4 TGTGCCACCGCCTCATCAGTGGATGGCTACACCTTC CATASSVDGYTF
TRBD2 TRBJ2-3 14 - TRBV15 TGTGCCACCAGCAGAAGGACTAGCTCAGATACGCAGTATTTT CATSRRTSSDTQYF
TRBD1 TRBJ2-3 17 - TRBV7-2 TGTGCCAGCAGCTTGTTAGCCCTGACAGGGGGGACAGATACGCAGTATTTT CASSLLALTGGTDTQYF
TRBD1 TRBJ1-5 13 - TRBV6-2/TRBV6-3 TGTGCCAGCAGTTTGACAGGGGACCAGCCCCAGCATTTT CASSLTGDQPQHF
TRBD1 TRBJ2-2 15 few TRBV18 TGTGCCAGCTCACGACTGGGACAGACCCCCGGGGAGCTGTTTTTT CASSRLGQTPGELFF
TRBD2 TRBJ2-1 16 - TRBV2 TGTGCCAGCAGCAGCAAGGGACTAGAAGTGGGTAATGAGCAGTTCTTC CASSSKGLEVGNEQFF
TRBD1 TRBJ2-5 13 - TRBV10-1 TGCGCCAGCAGCGGGACAGGGGAGGAGACCCAGTACTTC CASSGTGEETQYF
- TRBJ2-3 16 - TRBV18 TGTGCCAGCTCACCACCGGGCTCCCAGAGCACAGATACGCAGTATTTT CASSPPGSQSTDTQYF
- TRBJ1-1 13 once TRBV11-3 TGTGCCAGCAGGACAGGAGTGAACACTGAAGCTTTCTTT CASRTGVNTEAFF
TRBD1 TRBJ1-4 17 once TRBV7-8 TGTGCCAGCAGCGCCGCGTCAGGGGGCCTGACTAATGAAAAACTGTTTTTT CASSAASGGLTNEKLFF
- TRBJ2-2 15 few TRBV3-1/TRBV3-2 TGTGCCAGCAGCCTAGGGACTCTACAGGACGGGGAGCTGTTTTTT CASSLGTLQDGELFF
TRBD1 TRBJ2-1 14 - TRBV19 TGTGCCAGTAGTATAGTGGCGGACAGGGCTGAGCAGTTCTTC CASSIVADRAEQFF
TRBD2 TRBJ2-7 16 - TRBV5-4 TGTGCCAGCAGCGCAGGACTAGCGGGAGTCTCCTACGAGCAGTACTTC CASSAGLAGVSYEQYF
- TRBJ2-1 14 - TRBV9 TGTGCCAGCACGGACATTGGGTCTATGGATGAGCAGTTCTTC CASTDIGSMDEQFF
TRBD1 TRBJ1-6 14 - TRBV9 TGTGCCAGCAGGGGGACAGGGAGGTATTCACCCCTCCACTTT CASRGTGRYSPLHF
TRBD1 TRBJ1-5 14 - TRBV5-1 TGCGCCAGCAGCCAGACAGGGGGTGGTCAGCCCCAGCATTTT CASSQTGGGQPQHF
TRBD1 TRBJ1-1 16 - TRBV4-1 TGCGCCAGCAGCCTAAACAGGGGTCAGCGCGTCACTGAAGCTTTCTTT CASSLNRGQRVTEAFF
- TRBJ1-5 15 - TRBV11-2 TGTGCCAGCAGCTTGGGCGACAGCCTCGGACAGCCCCAGCATTTT CASSLGDSLGQPQHF
TRBD1 TRBJ1-2 15 once TRBV4-3 TGCGCCAGCAGCTCCCGGGACAGGGAAGGGTATGGCTACACCTTC CASSSRDREGYGYTF
- TRBJ1-3 14 - TRBV6-1 TGTGCCAGCAGTGATGACCCTGGGCAAGGCGCCATATATTTT CASSDDPGQGAIYF